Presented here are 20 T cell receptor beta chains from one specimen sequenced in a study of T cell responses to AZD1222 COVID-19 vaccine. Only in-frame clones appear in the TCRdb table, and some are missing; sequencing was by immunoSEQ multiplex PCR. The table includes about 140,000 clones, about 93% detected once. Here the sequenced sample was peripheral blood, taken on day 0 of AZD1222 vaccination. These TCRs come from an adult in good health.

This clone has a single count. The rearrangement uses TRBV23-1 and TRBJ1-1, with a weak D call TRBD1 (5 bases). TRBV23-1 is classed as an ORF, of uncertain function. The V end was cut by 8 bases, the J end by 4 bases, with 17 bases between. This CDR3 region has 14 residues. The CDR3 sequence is CASARDLGTTEAFF. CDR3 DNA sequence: TGCGCCAGCGCTCGGGACCTAGGGACCACTGAAGCTTTCTTT.

The CDR3 coding sequence is TGTGCCAGCAGCTTAGGGGTAGCGTCGAGAACAGATACGCAGTATTTT. Its translation: CASSLGVASRTDTQYF. The chain links TRBV7-9 to TRBJ2-3; a possible D gene is TRBD2 (5 bases). This CDR3 region has 16 residues. Trimming cost V 1 base and J 3 bases, with 14 bases left between them. The germline V gene encodes CDR1 SEHNR and CDR2 FQNEAQ (reference sequence).

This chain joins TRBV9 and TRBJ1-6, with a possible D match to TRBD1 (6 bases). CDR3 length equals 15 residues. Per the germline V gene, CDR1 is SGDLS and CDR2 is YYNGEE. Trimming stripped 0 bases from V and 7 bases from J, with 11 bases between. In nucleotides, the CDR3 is TGTGCCAGCAGCGTAGGCCGCCAGGGGAATTCACCCCTCCACTTT. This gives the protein CASSVGRQGNSPLHF.

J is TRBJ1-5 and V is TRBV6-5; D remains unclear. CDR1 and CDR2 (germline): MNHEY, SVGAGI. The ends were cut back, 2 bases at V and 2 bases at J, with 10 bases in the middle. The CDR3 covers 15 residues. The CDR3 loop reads CASSYTKMGNQPQHF. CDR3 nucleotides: TGTGCCAGCAGTTACACGAAGATGGGCAATCAGCCCCAGCATTTT.

In DNA, the CDR3 is TGCGCCAGCAGCCGAGAGATAGCGGGGCGCACAGATACGCAGTATTTT. Translating gives CASSREIAGRTDTQYF. The chain recombines TRBV4-3 with TRBJ2-3, with 8 bases matching TRBD2. Germline assignment: CDR1 LGHNA and CDR2 YSLEER. With 4 bases clipped from V and 1 base from J, the junction kept 7 bases outside the gene matches. This CDR3 is built from 16 residues.

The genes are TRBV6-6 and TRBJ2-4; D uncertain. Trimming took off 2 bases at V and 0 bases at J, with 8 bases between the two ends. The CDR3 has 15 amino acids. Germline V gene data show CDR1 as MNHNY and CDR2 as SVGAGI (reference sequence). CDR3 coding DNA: TGTGCCAGCAGTTACAGTCGGCTAGCCAAAAACATTCAGTACTTC. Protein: CASSYSRLAKNIQYF.

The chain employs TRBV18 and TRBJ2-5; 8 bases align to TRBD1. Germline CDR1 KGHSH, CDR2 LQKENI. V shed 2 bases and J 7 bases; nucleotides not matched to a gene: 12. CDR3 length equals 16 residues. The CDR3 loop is CASSPTVAGGAGTQYF. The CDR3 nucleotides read TGTGCCAGCTCACCAACCGTGGCAGGGGGCGCAGGGACCCAGTACTTC. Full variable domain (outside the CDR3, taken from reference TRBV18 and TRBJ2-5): NAGVMQNPRHLVRRRGQEARLRCSPMKGHSHVYWYRQLPEEGLKFMVYLQKENIIDESGMPKERFSAEFPKEGPSILRIQQVVRGDSAAYFCASSPTVAGGAGTQYFGPGTRLLVL.

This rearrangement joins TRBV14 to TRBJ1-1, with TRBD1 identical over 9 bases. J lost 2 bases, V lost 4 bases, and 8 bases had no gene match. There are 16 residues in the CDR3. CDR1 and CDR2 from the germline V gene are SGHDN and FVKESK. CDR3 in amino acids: CASSPGYRGQNTEAFF. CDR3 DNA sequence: TGTGCCAGCAGCCCAGGGTACAGGGGGCAAAACACTGAAGCTTTCTTT.

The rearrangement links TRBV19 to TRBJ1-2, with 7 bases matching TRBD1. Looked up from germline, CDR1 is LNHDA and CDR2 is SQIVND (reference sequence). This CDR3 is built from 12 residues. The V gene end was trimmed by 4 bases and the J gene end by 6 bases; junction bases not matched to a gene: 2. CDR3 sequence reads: CASSSRGDGYTF. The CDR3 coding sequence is TGTGCCAGTAGTAGCAGGGGGGATGGCTACACCTTC.

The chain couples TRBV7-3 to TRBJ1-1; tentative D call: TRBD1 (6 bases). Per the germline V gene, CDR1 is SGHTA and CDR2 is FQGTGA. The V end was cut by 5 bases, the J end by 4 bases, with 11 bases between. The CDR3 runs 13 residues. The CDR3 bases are TGTGCCAGCAGCACACAGGGATCCACTGAAGCTTTCTTT. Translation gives CASSTQGSTEAFF.

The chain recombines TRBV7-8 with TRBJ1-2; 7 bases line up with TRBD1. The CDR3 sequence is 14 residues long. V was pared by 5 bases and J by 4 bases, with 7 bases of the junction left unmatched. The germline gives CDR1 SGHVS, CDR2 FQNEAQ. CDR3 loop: CASSPRDSLYGYTF. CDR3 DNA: TGTGCCAGCAGCCCAAGGGACAGCCTCTATGGCTACACCTTC.

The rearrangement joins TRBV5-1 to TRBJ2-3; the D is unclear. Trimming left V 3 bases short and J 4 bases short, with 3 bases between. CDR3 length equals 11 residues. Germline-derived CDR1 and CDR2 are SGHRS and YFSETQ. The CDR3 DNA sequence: TGCGCCAGCAGCTCGGCAGATACGCAGTATTTT. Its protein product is CASSSADTQYF.

DNA of the CDR3: TGTGCCAGCGCCACGGACAGCGCGGAAAACATTCAGTACTTC. It encodes CASATDSAENIQYF. The chain recombines TRBV18 with TRBJ2-4, with D tentatively TRBD1 (6 bases). Germline assignment: CDR1 KGHSH and CDR2 LQKENI. This CDR3 is built from 14 residues. The V end lost 8 bases, the J end lost 5 bases, and 16 bases lay between the germline ends.

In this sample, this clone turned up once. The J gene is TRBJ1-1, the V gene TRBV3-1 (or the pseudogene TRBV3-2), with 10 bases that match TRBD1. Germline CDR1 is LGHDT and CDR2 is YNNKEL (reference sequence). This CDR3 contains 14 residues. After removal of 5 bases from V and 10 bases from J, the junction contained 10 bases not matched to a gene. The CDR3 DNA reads TGTGCCAGCAGCGAAAGGTCCGGGACAGGGGCAGCTTTCTTT. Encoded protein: CASSERSGTGAAFF.

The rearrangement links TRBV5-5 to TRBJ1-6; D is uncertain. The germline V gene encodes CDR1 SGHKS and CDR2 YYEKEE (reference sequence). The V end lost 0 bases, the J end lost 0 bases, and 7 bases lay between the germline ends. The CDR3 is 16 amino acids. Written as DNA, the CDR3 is TGTGCCAGCAGCTTGGGCGCCCTCTCCTATAATTCACCCCTCCACTTT. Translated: CASSLGALSYNSPLHF.

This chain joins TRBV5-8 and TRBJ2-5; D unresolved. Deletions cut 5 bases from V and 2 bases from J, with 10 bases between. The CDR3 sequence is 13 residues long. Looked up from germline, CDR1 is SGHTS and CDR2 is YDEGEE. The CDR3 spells CASSWLKQETQYF. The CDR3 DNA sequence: TGTGCCAGCAGTTGGTTAAAGCAAGAGACCCAGTACTTC. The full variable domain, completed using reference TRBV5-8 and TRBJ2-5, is EAGVTQSPTHLIKTRGQQATLRCSPISGHTSVYWYQQALGLGLQFLLWYDEGEERNRGNFPPRFSGRQFPNYSSELNVNALELEDSALYLCASSWLKQETQYFGPGTRLLVL.

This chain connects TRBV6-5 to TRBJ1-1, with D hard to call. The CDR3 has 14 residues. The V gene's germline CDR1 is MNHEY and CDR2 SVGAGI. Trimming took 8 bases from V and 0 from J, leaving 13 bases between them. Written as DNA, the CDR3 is TGTGCCAGCCGACCGTTACTAATGAACACTGAAGCTTTCTTT. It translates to CASRPLLMNTEAFF.

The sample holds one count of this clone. This CDR3 is CASSARFTDTQYF. The CDR3, as DNA: TGTGCCAGCAGTGCGCGGTTCACAGATACGCAGTATTTT. This chain uses TRBV25-1 with TRBJ2-3; no definite D call. V lost 4 bases and J 2 bases, leaving 7 bases between the germline ends. The CDR3 length is 13 residues. The V gene's germline CDR1 is MGHDK and CDR2 SYGVNS.

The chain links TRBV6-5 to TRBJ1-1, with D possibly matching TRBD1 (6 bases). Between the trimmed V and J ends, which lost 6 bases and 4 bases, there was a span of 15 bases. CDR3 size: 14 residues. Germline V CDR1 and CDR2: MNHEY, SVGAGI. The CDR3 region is CASRPTGSSTEAFF. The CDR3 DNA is TGTGCCAGCAGGCCTACAGGGTCGTCCACTGAAGCTTTCTTT.

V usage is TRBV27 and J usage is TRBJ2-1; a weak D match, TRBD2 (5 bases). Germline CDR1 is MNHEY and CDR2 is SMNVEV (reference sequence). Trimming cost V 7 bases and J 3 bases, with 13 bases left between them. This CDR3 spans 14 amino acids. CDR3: CASTPGGGYNEQFF. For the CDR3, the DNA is TGTGCCAGCACTCCCGGAGGCGGCTACAATGAGCAGTTCTTC.